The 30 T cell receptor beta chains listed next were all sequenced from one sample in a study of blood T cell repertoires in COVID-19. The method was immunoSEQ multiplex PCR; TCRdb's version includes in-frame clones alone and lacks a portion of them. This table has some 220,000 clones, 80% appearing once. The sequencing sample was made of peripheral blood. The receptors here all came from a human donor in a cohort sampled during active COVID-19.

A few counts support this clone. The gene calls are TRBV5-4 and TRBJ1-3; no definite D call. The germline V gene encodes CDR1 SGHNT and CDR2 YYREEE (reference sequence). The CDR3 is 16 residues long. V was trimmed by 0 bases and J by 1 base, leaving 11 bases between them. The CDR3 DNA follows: TGTGCCAGCAGCTTGGGACACCCGAGTTCTGGAAACACCATATATTTT. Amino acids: CASSLGHPSSGNTIYF.

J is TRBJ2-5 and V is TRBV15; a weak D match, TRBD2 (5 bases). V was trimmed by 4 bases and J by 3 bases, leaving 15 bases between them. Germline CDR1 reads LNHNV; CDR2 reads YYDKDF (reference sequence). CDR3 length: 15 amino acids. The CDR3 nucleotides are TGTGCCACCAGCAAGGAGGTGACGACGAAAGAGACCCAGTACTTC. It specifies CATSKEVTTKETQYF.

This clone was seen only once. This chain's CDR3 is CASSPGAGGHTDTQYF. DNA of the CDR3: TGTGCCAGCAGCCCGGGGGCGGGGGGGCACACAGATACGCAGTATTTT. V and J are TRBV7-3 and TRBJ2-3; 9 nucleotides agree with TRBD2. Trimming took 5 bases from V and 2 from J; bases not matched to a gene: 8. This CDR3 region has 16 residues. Germline loops: CDR1 SGHTA, CDR2 FQGTGA.

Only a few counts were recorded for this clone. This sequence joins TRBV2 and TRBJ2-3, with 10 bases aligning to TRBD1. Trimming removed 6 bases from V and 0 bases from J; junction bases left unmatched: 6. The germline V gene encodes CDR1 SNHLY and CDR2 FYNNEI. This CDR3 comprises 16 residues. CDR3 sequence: CASSRQGAPSTDTQYF. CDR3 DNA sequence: TGTGCCAGCAGCAGACAGGGGGCTCCTAGCACAGATACGCAGTATTTT.

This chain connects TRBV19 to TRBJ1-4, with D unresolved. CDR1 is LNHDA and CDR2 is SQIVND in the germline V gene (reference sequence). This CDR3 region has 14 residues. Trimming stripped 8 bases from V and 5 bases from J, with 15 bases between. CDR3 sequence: CASSLAEDNEKLFF. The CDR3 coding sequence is TGTGCCAGTTCCCTTGCGGAAGACAATGAAAAACTGTTTTTT.

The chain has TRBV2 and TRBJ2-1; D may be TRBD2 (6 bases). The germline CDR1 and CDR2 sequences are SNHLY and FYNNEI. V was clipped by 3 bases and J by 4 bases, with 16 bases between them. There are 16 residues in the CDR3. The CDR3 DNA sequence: TGTGCCAGCAGTGAGGGTCGTTATGGGGGGTACAATGAGCAGTTCTTC. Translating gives CASSEGRYGGYNEQFF.

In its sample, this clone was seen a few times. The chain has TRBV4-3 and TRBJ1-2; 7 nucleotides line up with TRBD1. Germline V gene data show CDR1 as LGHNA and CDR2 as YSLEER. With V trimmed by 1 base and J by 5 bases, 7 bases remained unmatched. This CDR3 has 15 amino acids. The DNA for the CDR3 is TGCGCCAGCAGCCAAGGATTGACAGGGAGTTATGGCTACACCTTC. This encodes CASSQGLTGSYGYTF.

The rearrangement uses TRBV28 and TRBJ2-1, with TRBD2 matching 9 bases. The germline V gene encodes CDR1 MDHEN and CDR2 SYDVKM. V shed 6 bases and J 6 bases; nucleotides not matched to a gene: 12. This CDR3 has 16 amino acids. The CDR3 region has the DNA TGTGCCAGCAGCGCGGGCGGGACTAGCCTTCCCAATGAGCAGTTCTTC. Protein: CASSAGGTSLPNEQFF. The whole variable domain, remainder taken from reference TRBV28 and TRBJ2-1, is DVKVTQSSRYLVKRTGEKVFLECVQDMDHENMFWYRQDPGLGLRLIYFSYDVKMKEKGDIPEGYSVSREKKERFSLILESASTNQTSMYLCASSAGGTSLPNEQFFGPGTRLTVL.

The CDR3 DNA sequence: TGTGCCAGCAGCCAAGATCGTGTCTATGGCTACACCTTC. Its protein is CASSQDRVYGYTF. The chain combines TRBV3-1 (or the pseudogene TRBV3-2) with TRBJ1-2; D uncertain. V was cut by 0 bases and J by 4 bases, with 6 bases left in between. Germline V gene data show CDR1 as LGHDT and CDR2 as YNNKEL (reference sequence). The CDR3 covers 13 residues.

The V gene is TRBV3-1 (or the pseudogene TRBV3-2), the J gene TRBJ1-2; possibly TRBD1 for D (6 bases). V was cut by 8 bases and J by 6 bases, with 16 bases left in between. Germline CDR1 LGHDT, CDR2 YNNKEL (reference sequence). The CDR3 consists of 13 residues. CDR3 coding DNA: TGTGCCAGCGGTCAGGGGAGTGGGAATGGCTACACCTTC. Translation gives CASGQGSGNGYTF.

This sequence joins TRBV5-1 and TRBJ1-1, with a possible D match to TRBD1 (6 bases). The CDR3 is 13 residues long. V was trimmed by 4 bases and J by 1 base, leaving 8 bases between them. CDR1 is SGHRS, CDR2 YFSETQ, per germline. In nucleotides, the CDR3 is TGCGCCAGCAGCATACAGGGGAACACTGAAGCTTTCTTT. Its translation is CASSIQGNTEAFF.

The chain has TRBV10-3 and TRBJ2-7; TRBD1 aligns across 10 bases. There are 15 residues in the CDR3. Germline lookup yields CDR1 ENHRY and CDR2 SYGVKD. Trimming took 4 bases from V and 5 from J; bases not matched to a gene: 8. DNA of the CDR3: TGTGCCATCAGTGTGGGGGACAGGGGCTACAACGAGCAGTACTTC. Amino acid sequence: CAISVGDRGYNEQYF.

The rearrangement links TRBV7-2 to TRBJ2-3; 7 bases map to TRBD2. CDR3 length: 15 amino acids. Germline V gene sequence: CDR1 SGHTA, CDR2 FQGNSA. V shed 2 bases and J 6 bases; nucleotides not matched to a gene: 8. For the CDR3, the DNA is TGTGCCAGCAGCTTAAATGGACGGGGGGAGGATACGCAGTATTTT. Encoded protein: CASSLNGRGEDTQYF.

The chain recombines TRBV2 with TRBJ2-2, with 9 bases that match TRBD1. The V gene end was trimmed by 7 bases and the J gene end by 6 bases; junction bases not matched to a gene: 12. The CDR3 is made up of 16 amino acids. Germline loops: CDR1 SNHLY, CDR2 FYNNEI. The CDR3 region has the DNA TGTGCCAGCAAAAGCGCCGCGGACAGGGGAGCCGGGGAGCTGTTTTTT. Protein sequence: CASKSAADRGAGELFF.

CDR3 sequence: CAWTGDSYGYTF. CDR3 in DNA: TGTGCCTGGACAGGGGACAGCTATGGCTACACCTTC. This rearrangement joins TRBV30 to TRBJ1-2, with TRBD1 matching over 7 bases. The CDR3 consists of 12 residues. CDR1 is GTSNPN, CDR2 SVGIG, per germline (reference sequence). Trimming at V came to 4 bases and at J to 4 bases, leaving 3 bases not matched to a gene.

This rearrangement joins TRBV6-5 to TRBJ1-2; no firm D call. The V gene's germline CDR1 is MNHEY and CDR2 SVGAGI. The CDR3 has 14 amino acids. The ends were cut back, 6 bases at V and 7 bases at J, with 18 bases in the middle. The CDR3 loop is CASSLDPGGFGYTF. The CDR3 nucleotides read TGTGCCAGCAGCCTTGACCCCGGAGGATTTGGCTACACCTTC.

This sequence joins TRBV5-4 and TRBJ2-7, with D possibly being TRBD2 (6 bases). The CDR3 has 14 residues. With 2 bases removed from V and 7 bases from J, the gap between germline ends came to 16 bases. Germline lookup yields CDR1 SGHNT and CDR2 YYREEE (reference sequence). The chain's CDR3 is CASSLAGAPGEQYF. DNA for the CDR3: TGTGCCAGCAGCTTAGCGGGTGCCCCGGGGGAGCAGTACTTC.

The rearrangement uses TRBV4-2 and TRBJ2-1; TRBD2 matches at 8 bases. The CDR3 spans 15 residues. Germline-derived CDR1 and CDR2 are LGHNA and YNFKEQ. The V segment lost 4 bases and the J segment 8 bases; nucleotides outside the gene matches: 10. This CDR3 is CASSPLTGGPYEQFF. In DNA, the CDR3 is TGTGCCAGCAGCCCTTTGACGGGAGGGCCATATGAGCAGTTCTTC.

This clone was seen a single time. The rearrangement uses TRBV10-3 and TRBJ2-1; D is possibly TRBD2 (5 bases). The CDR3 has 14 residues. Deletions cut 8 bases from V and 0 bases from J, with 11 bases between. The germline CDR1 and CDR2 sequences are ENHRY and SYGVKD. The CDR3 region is CAIGRESSYNEQFF. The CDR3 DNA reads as TGTGCCATCGGCCGGGAAAGCTCCTACAATGAGCAGTTCTTC.

CDR3 nucleotides: TGTGCCAGCAGCTGGACAGGGACAGATACGCAGTATTTT. Protein: CASSWTGTDTQYF. The rearrangement uses TRBV5-5 and TRBJ2-3, with 8 bases identical to TRBD1. This CDR3 has 13 amino acids. Germline V CDR1 and CDR2: SGHKS, YYEKEE (reference sequence). The V and J ends lost 3 bases and 3 bases, in that order; junction bases with no gene match: 0.

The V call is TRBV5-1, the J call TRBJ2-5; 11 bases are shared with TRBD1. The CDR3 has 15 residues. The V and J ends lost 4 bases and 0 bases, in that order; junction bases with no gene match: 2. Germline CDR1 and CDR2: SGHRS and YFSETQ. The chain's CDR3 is CASSPGQGDQETQYF. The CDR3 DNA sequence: TGCGCCAGCAGCCCGGGACAGGGGGACCAAGAGACCCAGTACTTC.

The CDR3 here is CASNYLGYGYTF. CDR3 nucleotides: TGTGCCAGCAACTACCTTGGATATGGCTACACCTTC. This rearrangement joins TRBV12-3 or TRBV12-4 to TRBJ1-2; D gene uncertain. Trimming shortened V by 7 bases and J by 5 bases, and 11 bases separated the two germline ends. The CDR3 is made up of 12 amino acids.

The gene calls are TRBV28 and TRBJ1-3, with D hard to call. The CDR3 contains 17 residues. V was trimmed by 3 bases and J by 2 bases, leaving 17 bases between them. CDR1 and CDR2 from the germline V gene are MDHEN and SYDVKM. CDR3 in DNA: TGTGCCAGCAGTTTTGTCGAGCCGGAGGGCACTGGAAACACCATATATTTT. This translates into CASSFVEPEGTGNTIYF.

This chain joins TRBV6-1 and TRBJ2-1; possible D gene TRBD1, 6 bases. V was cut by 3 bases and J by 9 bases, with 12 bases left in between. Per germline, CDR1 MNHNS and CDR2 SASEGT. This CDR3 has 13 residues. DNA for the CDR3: TGTGCCAGCAGTGACAGGGACAAGCCTGAGCAGTTCTTC. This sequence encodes CASSDRDKPEQFF.

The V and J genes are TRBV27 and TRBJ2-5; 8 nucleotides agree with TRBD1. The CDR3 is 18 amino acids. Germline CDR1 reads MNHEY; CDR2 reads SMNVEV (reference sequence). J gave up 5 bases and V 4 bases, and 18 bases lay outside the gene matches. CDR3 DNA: TGTGCCAGCAGTTCCCTTACCTGGACAGGGTGGGGGATGGAGACCCAGTACTTC. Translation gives CASSSLTWTGWGMETQYF.

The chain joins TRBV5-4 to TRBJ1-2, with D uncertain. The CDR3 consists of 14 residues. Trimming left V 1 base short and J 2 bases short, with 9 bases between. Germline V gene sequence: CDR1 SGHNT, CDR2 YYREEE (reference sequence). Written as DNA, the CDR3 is TGTGCCAGCAGCTTGTCAGGAGGCAACTATGGCTACACCTTC. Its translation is CASSLSGGNYGYTF.

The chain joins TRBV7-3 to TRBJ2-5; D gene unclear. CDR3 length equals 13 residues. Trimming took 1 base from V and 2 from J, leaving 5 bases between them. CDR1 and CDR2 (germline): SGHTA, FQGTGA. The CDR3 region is CASSLNTQETQYF. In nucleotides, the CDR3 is TGTGCCAGCAGCTTAAATACACAAGAGACCCAGTACTTC.

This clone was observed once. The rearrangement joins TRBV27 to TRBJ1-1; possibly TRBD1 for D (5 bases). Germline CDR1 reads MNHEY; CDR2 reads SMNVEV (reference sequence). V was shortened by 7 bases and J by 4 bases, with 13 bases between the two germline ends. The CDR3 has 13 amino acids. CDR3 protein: CASKSAGGTEAFF. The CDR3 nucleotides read TGTGCCAGCAAGTCAGCCGGGGGCACTGAAGCTTTCTTT.

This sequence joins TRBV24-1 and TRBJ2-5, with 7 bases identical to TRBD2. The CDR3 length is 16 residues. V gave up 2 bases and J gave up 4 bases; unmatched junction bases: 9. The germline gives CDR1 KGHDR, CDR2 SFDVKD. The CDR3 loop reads CATSDSGGRVRETQYF. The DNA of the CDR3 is TGTGCCACCAGTGATTCGGGGGGAAGGGTTCGAGAGACCCAGTACTTC.

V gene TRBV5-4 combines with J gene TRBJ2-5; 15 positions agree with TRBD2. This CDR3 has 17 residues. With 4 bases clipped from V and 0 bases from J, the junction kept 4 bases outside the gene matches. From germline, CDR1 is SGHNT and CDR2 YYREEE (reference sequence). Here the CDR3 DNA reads TGTGCCAGCAGCCCGGGACTAGCGGGGGGCAACCAAGAGACCCAGTACTTC. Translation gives CASSPGLAGGNQETQYF.